This T cell receptor beta chain was sequenced for a study of T cell repertoires in cytomegalovirus infection. A single record per CDR3 protein comes from TCRdb applying MiXCR to the reads. The repertoire consists of approximately 770,000 distinct CDR3 sequences, with 29% occurring once and the leading ten covering 13%. Germline V CDR1 and CDR2: MNHEY, SMNVEV (reference sequence). This CDR3 has 13 amino acids. The V end lost 11 bases, the J end lost 0 bases, and 14 bases lay between the germline ends. In the case of this clonotype: Its target is unknown.

This TCR was sampled from a human donor in good health (CMV status not recorded). Some clones in this sample may be carry-over from other donors' samples. Material: cultured CD8+ T cells from PBMCs, obtained from culture after CMV antigen stimulation. The chain couples TRBV27 to TRBJ2-7; D may be TRBD2 (6 bases). CDR3 sequence reads: CASRDGSSYEQYV. The CDR3 DNA follows: TGTGCCTCCCGGGACGGGAGCTCCTACGAGCAGTACGTC.